This record covers a single T cell receptor (beta chain). Trimming stripped 6 bases from V and 10 bases from J, with 22 bases between. The V gene's germline CDR1 is MNHNS and CDR2 SASEGT. CDR3 length: 15 amino acids. This specimen belongs to a study of beta chain features in type 1 diabetes. Every bit of the isolated RNA underwent reverse transcription, so sequencing read expressed TCRB transcripts. The repertoire was sequenced with immunoSEQ multiplex PCR; TCRdb's copy has only in-frame clones and lacks some. The table includes a few hundred thousand clones, around 16% detected once. The material sequenced was naive CD4+ T cells from blood. This TCR came from a woman aged 18-29 years in good health. The chain joins TRBV6-1 to TRBJ2-4; no definite D call. As DNA, the CDR3 is TGTGCCAGCAGGAAGGCCTCCGGGTCCAGCCTTATTCAGTACTTC. It translates to CASRKASGSSLIQYF.